The 26 T cell receptor beta chains reported below all come from one sample, sequenced in a study of T cells in Graves' hyperthyroidism and ophthalmopathy. Amplification yielded TCR beta CDR3 regions, with RNA transcripts as the source. HTBI primers were the set used in a first-round RT-PCR of the TCR CDR3. TCRdb used MiXCR to reprocess the multiplex PCR reads, holding one entry per CDR3 protein. The sample lists 450,000 to 650,000 distinct CDR3 sequences, approximately 15% occurring once. The source material was blood. Every receptor here comes from a woman younger than 35 with Graves' ophthalmopathy.

V gene TRBV5-4 combines with J gene TRBJ1-2; a weak D match, TRBD1 (6 bases). CDR1 is SGHNT, CDR2 YYREEE, per germline (reference sequence). The CDR3 has 15 amino acids. V was trimmed by 4 bases and J by 3 bases, leaving 16 bases between them. The CDR3 loop is CASSPAWTDYYGYTF. DNA of the CDR3: TGTGCCAGCAGCCCAGCCTGGACAGACTACTATGGCTACACCTTC.

This clonotype showed up many times. V is TRBV6-1 and J is TRBJ1-1, with D uncertain. Germline lookup yields CDR1 MNHNS and CDR2 SASEGT. With 5 bases removed from V and 3 bases from J, the gap between germline ends came to 10 bases. The CDR3 consists of 13 residues. The DNA for the CDR3 is TGTGCCAGCAGTTATCGGTGGCACACTGAAGCTTTCTTT. This encodes CASSYRWHTEAFF.

Ten or more counts support this clonotype. The genes are TRBV28 and TRBJ1-4; 9 positions match TRBD1. With V trimmed by 2 bases and J by 7 bases, 8 bases remained unmatched. This CDR3 comprises 16 residues. Germline assignment: CDR1 MDHEN and CDR2 SYDVKM. In DNA form, the CDR3 reads TGTGCCAGCAGTTTACCGCCACAGGGGGCGAGTGAAAAACTGTTTTTT. Translated, it gives CASSLPPQGASEKLFF.

The chain has TRBV10-3 and TRBJ2-2; 8 nucleotides line up with TRBD2. Germline V gene sequence: CDR1 ENHRY, CDR2 SYGVKD. CDR3 size: 16 residues. V lost 6 bases and J lost 6; bases outside the gene matches: 12. The CDR3 reads CAISAGQRELPGELFF. Here the CDR3 DNA reads TGTGCCATCAGCGCAGGTCAGCGGGAGTTGCCCGGGGAGCTGTTTTTT.

This clonotype was found a few times. This chain links TRBV6-1 with TRBJ2-4; maybe TRBD2 (5 bases). CDR1 and CDR2 (germline): MNHNS, SASEGT. The CDR3 has 16 residues. The CDR3 loop reads CATETRARGDKNIQYF. The CDR3 nucleotides read TGTGCTACCGAGACGAGGGCCAGAGGTGACAAAAACATTCAGTACTTC.

The sample holds many counts of this clonotype. CDR3: CASSQQGAGAKNIQYF. The DNA of the CDR3 is TGTGCCAGCAGTCAACAGGGGGCAGGTGCCAAAAACATTCAGTACTTC. This chain connects TRBV3-1 to TRBJ2-4; 9 bases map to TRBD1. Germline CDR1 reads LGHDT; CDR2 reads YNNKEL (reference sequence). This CDR3 contains 16 residues. J gave up 1 base and V 6 bases, and 7 bases lay outside the gene matches.

This clonotype turned up a few times. The V call is TRBV4-3, the J call TRBJ2-7, with D maybe TRBD1 (6 bases). Germline CDR1 is LGHNA and CDR2 is YSLEER. The germline V and J ends were trimmed by 2 bases and 3 bases, with 17 bases remaining between them. The CDR3 totals 16 residues. CDR3 sequence (DNA): TGCGCCAGCAGCCAAATGAGTTCCCAACAGGGCTACGAGCAGTACTTC. Translation: CASSQMSSQQGYEQYF.

Only a few counts were recorded for this clonotype. The chain links TRBV4-1 to TRBJ2-3; the D is unclear. The CDR3 sequence is 13 residues long. Trimming left V 1 base short and J 6 bases short, with 8 bases between. Germline V gene lookup returns CDR1 MGHRA and CDR2 YSYEKL. For the CDR3, the DNA is TGCGCCAGCAGCCAAGGGCCCGCCGATACGCAGTATTTT. Translation: CASSQGPADTQYF.

This clonotype was seen only a few times. The chain has TRBV25-1 and TRBJ1-2, with TRBD1 matching 7 bases. The length of the CDR3 is 14 residues. The V segment lost 4 bases and the J segment 13 bases; nucleotides outside the gene matches: 15. CDR1 and CDR2 (germline): MGHDK, SYGVNS. As DNA, the CDR3 is TGTGCCAGCAGTGGAGGGCCCGGGACAGCGCTTCCCACCTTC. Amino acid sequence: CASSGGPGTALPTF.

This clonotype was seen ten or more times. The V call is TRBV12-3 or TRBV12-4, the J call TRBJ2-7, with D perhaps TRBD2 (5 bases). Trimming took off 7 bases at V and 3 bases at J, with 13 bases between the two ends. This CDR3 comprises 13 residues. CDR3 DNA sequence: TGTGCCAGCACAGCTAGCAGGTACTACGAGCAGTACTTC. Translation gives CASTASRYYEQYF.

This clonotype was seen a few times. The CDR3 loop is CATSSLGGRADEQYF. CDR3 sequence (DNA): TGTGCCACCAGCTCCCTCGGCGGGAGGGCCGACGAGCAGTACTTC. This sequence joins TRBV15 and TRBJ2-7, with TRBD2 matching 9 bases. The junction had 10 bases not matched to a gene; V was cut back by 5 bases and J by 5 bases. Germline V CDR1 and CDR2: LNHNV, YYDKDF (reference sequence). The CDR3 extends over 15 amino acids.

The chain has TRBV19 and TRBJ2-3, with 14 bases fitting TRBD2. V lost 2 bases and J lost 6; bases outside the gene matches: 13. Germline loops: CDR1 LNHDA, CDR2 SQIVND (reference sequence). This CDR3 has 19 residues. This CDR3 reads CASSIRRTSGRLPTDTQYF. The CDR3, as DNA: TGTGCCAGTAGTATAAGGCGGACTAGCGGGAGGCTCCCCACGGATACGCAGTATTTT.

This chain connects TRBV12-5 to TRBJ2-2, with 13 bases fitting TRBD2. With V trimmed by 0 bases and J by 4 bases, 5 bases remained unmatched. Germline CDR1 and CDR2: LGHNT and FRNRAP. The CDR3 is 18 residues long. In DNA, the CDR3 is TGTGCTAGTGGTTTGGTGGGACTAGCGGGACTAGGCACCGGGGAGCTGTTTTTT. Encoded protein: CASGLVGLAGLGTGELFF.

This clonotype has more than one count but fewer than ten. The V gene is TRBV9, the J gene TRBJ2-3; D not resolved. The CDR3 runs to 14 residues. Germline loops: CDR1 SGDLS, CDR2 YYNGEE. Trimming removed 1 base at V and 0 bases at J, with 6 bases between. Written as DNA, the CDR3 is TGTGCCAGCAGCGTATGGGCTAGCACAGATACGCAGTATTTT. It encodes CASSVWASTDTQYF.

This clonotype appeared a few times. This rearrangement joins TRBV20-1 to TRBJ2-1, with 10 positions matching TRBD2. Trimming at V came to 1 base and at J to 7 bases, leaving 7 bases not matched to a gene. The germline gives CDR1 DFQATT, CDR2 SNEGSKA (reference sequence). CDR3 length: 15 residues. As DNA, the CDR3 is TGCAGTGCTAGAGTTCTAGCGGGAGAGGGTAATGAGCAGTTCTTC. Amino acids: CSARVLAGEGNEQFF.

This clonotype was found many times. This chain links TRBV29-1 with TRBJ1-1; TRBD1 is a possible D gene (5 bases). CDR1 is SQVTM and CDR2 is ANQGSEA in the germline V gene. The CDR3 totals 13 residues. Trimming removed 4 bases from V and 2 bases from J, with 11 bases in between. The CDR3 here is CSVALGGNTEAFF. The CDR3 coding sequence is TGCAGCGTTGCCTTGGGGGGAAACACTGAAGCTTTCTTT.

This clonotype was picked up many times. The genes are TRBV2 and TRBJ2-5, with a possible D match to TRBD2 (5 bases). V gave up 10 bases and J gave up 4 bases, with 22 bases separating them. The germline V gene has CDR1 SNHLY and CDR2 FYNNEI. The CDR3 has 15 residues. CDR3: CATLSGPFGGETQYF. The CDR3 DNA reads TGTGCCACTCTTTCTGGTCCGTTCGGAGGAGAGACCCAGTACTTC.

This rearrangement joins TRBV6-5 to TRBJ1-1; 11 nucleotides line up with TRBD1. CDR3 length equals 16 residues. The trim removed 2 bases at V and 0 bases at J, leaving 2 bases unmatched. Germline V gene data show CDR1 as MNHEY and CDR2 as SVGAGI. The CDR3 bases are TGTGCCAGCAGTTACAGGACAGGGGGCATGAACACTGAAGCTTTCTTT. Its translation: CASSYRTGGMNTEAFF.

This clonotype has at least ten counts. The chain is built from TRBV27 and TRBJ1-4; D unresolved. V dropped 3 bases and J dropped 8 bases, with 13 bases sitting between them. This CDR3 has 14 residues. Germline CDR1 and CDR2: MNHEY and SMNVEV (reference sequence). CDR3 loop: CASSFGPLGEKLFF. Written as DNA, the CDR3 is TGTGCCAGCAGTTTCGGTCCCCTCGGCGAAAAACTGTTTTTT. The complete variable domain, with remaining parts taken from reference TRBV27 and TRBJ1-4, reads EAQVTQNPRYLITVTGKKLTVTCSQNMNHEYMSWYRQDPGLGLRQIYYSMNVEVTDKGDVPEGYKVSRKEKRNFPLILESPSPNQTSLYFCASSFGPLGEKLFFGSGTQLSVL.

The CDR3 nucleotides are TGTGCCAGCAGCAAACCCGGACTAGCGGGAGGGACCGCCTACGAGCAGTACTTC. Translation gives CASSKPGLAGGTAYEQYF. The chain is built from TRBV6-8 and TRBJ2-7, with 15 bases identical to TRBD2. CDR1 is MNHGY and CDR2 is SAAAGT in the germline V gene. The CDR3 spans 18 residues. With 6 bases clipped from V and 2 bases from J, the junction kept 11 bases outside the gene matches.

This clonotype was detected many times. The rearrangement uses TRBV24-1 and TRBJ2-1; 10 positions agree with TRBD1. The trim removed 4 bases at V and 8 bases at J, leaving 10 bases unmatched. Germline CDR1 is KGHDR and CDR2 is SFDVKD. The CDR3 runs to 16 residues. CDR3 amino acids: CATSDPGTGDMDEQFF. Written as DNA, the CDR3 is TGTGCCACCAGTGACCCCGGGACAGGGGATATGGATGAGCAGTTCTTC.

This clonotype was counted a few times. The chain joins TRBV18 to TRBJ2-2, with TRBD2 as a possible D gene (5 bases). The CDR3 has 15 amino acids. Trimming removed 3 bases from V and 2 bases from J, with 10 bases in between. Per the germline V gene, CDR1 is KGHSH and CDR2 is LQKENI. CDR3 DNA sequence: TGTGCCAGCTCACCTATGGACTTAAACACCGGGGAGCTGTTTTTT. It is translated as CASSPMDLNTGELFF.

This clonotype was detected many times. The chain joins TRBV20-1 to TRBJ1-3, with a tentative D call TRBD1 (6 bases). V lost 3 bases and J 0 bases, leaving 15 bases between the germline ends. Germline values: CDR1 DFQATT, CDR2 SNEGSKA (reference sequence). This CDR3 is built from 16 residues. The CDR3 DNA reads TGCAGTGCTAGGAAGGGGGGCGGCGCCTCTGGAAACACCATATATTTT. This encodes CSARKGGGASGNTIYF.

This clonotype appeared many times. V usage is TRBV20-1 and J usage is TRBJ1-2; tentatively, D is TRBD1 (5 bases). This CDR3 comprises 13 residues. The germline V gene encodes CDR1 DFQATT and CDR2 SNEGSKA (reference sequence). Trimming cost V 0 bases and J 4 bases, with 9 bases left between them. For the CDR3, the DNA is TGCAGTGCTAGAGACGTCGGGGCCTATGGCTACACCTTC. Translating gives CSARDVGAYGYTF.

This clonotype appeared many times. This chain connects TRBV30 to TRBJ1-1; TRBD1 matches at 9 bases. The CDR3 covers 13 residues. CDR1 and CDR2 from the germline V gene are GTSNPN and SVGIG (reference sequence). Trimming at V came to 2 bases and at J to 4 bases, leaving 2 bases not matched to a gene. This CDR3 reads CAWSLQGATEAFF. CDR3 sequence (DNA): TGTGCCTGGAGTTTACAGGGGGCCACTGAAGCTTTCTTT.

The chain employs TRBV28 and TRBJ2-1; TRBD2 matches 12 bases. This CDR3 is 16 amino acids long. From germline, CDR1 is MDHEN and CDR2 SYDVKM. V shed 5 bases, J shed 3 bases, and the junction held 5 bases outside the gene matches. The CDR3 spells CASSVRTSGIYNEQFF. The CDR3, as DNA: TGTGCCAGCAGTGTGAGGACTAGCGGGATCTACAATGAGCAGTTCTTC.